This is a list of T cell receptor beta chains from one sample in a study of blood T cells in healthy people across ages. Each CDR3 protein gets one entry after TCRdb re-called the 5' RACE reads with MiXCR. This table holds about 1,500,000 distinct CDR3 sequences, roughly 27% found once. Sequencing was done on a sample of blood. The receptors were gathered from a young woman in good health. Each CDR3 is given with its conserved first and last residue. A D gene is named only where the DNA matches it firmly. Size is stated for part of the rows, as once, few or many counts, or as a class when the clone is expanded.

>NA|NA|TRBJ2-4|TRBV13
TGTGCCAGCAGTTTCCTAAAGTGGGGCGGGGAAAACATTCAGTACTTC
CASSFLKWGGENIQYF
>many|NA|TRBJ1-2|TRBV29-1
TGCAGCGTGGACAGCTCAAACTATGGCTACACCTTC
CSVDSSNYGYTF
>NA|NA|TRBJ1-5|TRBV6-6
TGTGCCAGCAGTTACCGGAAGGGCAATCAGCCCCAGCATTTT
CASSYRKGNQPQHF
>NA|NA|TRBJ1-1|TRBV28
TGTGCCAGCAGTTTAGTTTTGAACACTAAAGCTTTCTTT
CASSLVLNTKAFF
>NA|NA|TRBJ2-3|TRBV12-3/TRBV12-4
TGTGCCAGCAACACCTGGAATCGTAGGGATACGCAGTATTTT
CASNTWNRRDTQYF
>many|NA|TRBJ1-6|TRBV12-3/TRBV12-4
TGTGCCAGCAGAACGGACACGGGCGGGAATTCACCCCTCCACTTT
CASRTDTGGNSPLHF
>NA|NA|TRBJ2-1|TRBV7-2
TGTGCCAGCGCCCGACTGGGCTCCTACAATGGGCAGTTCTTC
CASARLGSYNGQFF
>many|NA|TRBJ2-4|TRBV4-3
TGCGTCAGCAGCCAAGATAGGACGGTAGCCAAAAACATTCAGTACTTC
CVSSQDRTVAKNIQYF
>few|NA|TRBJ2-7|TRBV4-2
TGTGCCAGCAGCCGCATGGGGGGACAGCCAGTCGAGCAGTACTTC
CASSRMGGQPVEQYF
>few|NA|TRBJ2-7|TRBV6-5
TGTGCCAGCAGTTACTCTCCGGGACTCCCCTTGGAGCAGTACTTC
CASSYSPGLPLEQYF
>NA|TRBD1|TRBJ2-4|TRBV12-3/TRBV12-4
TGTGCCAGCAGCTCAAAACAGGGGGCCTACAATGAGCAGTACTTC
CASSSKQGAYNEQYF
>NA|NA|TRBJ1-2|TRBV6-1
TGTGCCAGCAGTGAGCCCCGGGGAGGCTACACCTTC
CASSEPRGGYTF
>NA|NA|TRBJ2-3|TRBV5-5
TGTGCCAGCAGTGAAAGTCCGCAAATACACACAGATACGCAGTATTTT
CASSESPQIHTDTQYF
>few|TRBD2|TRBJ2-7|TRBV10-3
TGTGCCATCAGTGAGTGGGAGGGCCTTGGCGAGCAGTACTTC
CAISEWEGLGEQYF
>NA|TRBD2|TRBJ2-4|TRBV20-1
TGCAGTGCTGGAGTAGCGGGAGGGCATGAGTTGGCCAAAAACATTCAGTACTTC
CSAGVAGGHELAKNIQYF
>NA|NA|TRBJ2-7|TRBV5-6
TGTACCAGCAGCTTCGGCTGGTCAGAAGACTACGAGCAGTACTTC
CTSSFGWSEDYEQYF
>NA|NA|TRBJ1-2|TRBV12-3/TRBV12-4
TGTGCCGGCGTCCAGAGGGCCTCCTACTATGGCTACACCTTC
CAGVQRASYYGYTF
>NA|TRBD1|TRBJ1-6|TRBV7-2
TGTGCCAGCAGCGCCTTACAGGGGGCGAGTTCACCCCTCCACTTT
CASSALQGASSPLHF
>NA|NA|TRBJ2-3|TRBV24-1
TGTGCCGCCAGCCGGCGGTCGGGCACCACAGATACGCAGTATTTT
CAASRRSGTTDTQYF
>NA|NA|TRBJ1-2|TRBV7-2
TGTGCCACCGGGGGGGTGGGAAATGGCTACACCTTC
CATGGVGNGYTF
>NA|NA|TRBJ2-5|TRBV6-1
TGTGCCAGCAGTGGGCCGGGACTCCAGTACTTC
CASSGPGLQYF
>many|NA|TRBJ1-5|TRBV29-1
TGCAGCGTTGGGCTGGGGGATTATCAGCCCCAGCATTTT
CSVGLGDYQPQHF
>NA|NA|TRBJ2-4|TRBV27
TGTGCCAGCAGCCCTACGACCGGAGACTACGGGCAGTACTTC
CASSPTTGDYGQYF
>NA|NA|TRBJ2-4|TRBV7-6
TGTGCCAGCAGCCTAGGTTCTGACGGGGAGCAGTACTTC
CASSLGSDGEQYF
>few|NA|TRBJ2-5|TRBV20-1
TGCAGTGCTAGACGGGAGTTCGCAAATGAGCAGTACTTC
CSARREFANEQYF
>NA|TRBD2|TRBJ2-1|TRBV7-2
TGTGCCAGCAGCTTAGCCAGCGGGACTCCTCAAGAGACCCAGTTCTTC
CASSLASGTPQETQFF
>NA|NA|TRBJ1-5|TRBV12-3/TRBV12-4
TGTGCCAGCAGTCCATCATTTGGCAATCAGCCCCAGCATTTT
CASSPSFGNQPQHF
>NA|TRBD1|TRBJ1-6|TRBV5-1
TGCGCCAGCAGCTTGGAAGGCGGACAGGGTAGTTCACCCCTCCACTTT
CASSLEGGQGSSPLHF
>NA|NA|TRBJ2-2|TRBV3-1
TGTGCCAGCAGCCAAGAGTGGAGGGCCGGGGAGCTGTTTTTT
CASSQEWRAGELFF
>few|TRBD2|TRBJ2-1|TRBV24-1
TGTGCCACCAGTGCCGCTAGCGGGAGCTCCTACAATGAGCAGTTCTTC
CATSAASGSSYNEQFF
>many|NA|TRBJ2-4|TRBV12-3/TRBV12-4
TGTGCCAGCAGTATCACGACCAGGGGCAAATTAGGGAACATTCAGTACTTC
CASSITTRGKLGNIQYF
>NA|TRBD1|TRBJ1-4|TRBV5-6
TGTGCCAGCAGCTTATTCCCTTCCGGGACAGCTAATGAAAAACTGTTTTTT
CASSLFPSGTANEKLFF
>few|TRBD1|TRBJ2-5|TRBV6-5
TGTGCCAGCGGAGGGGACAGGGAGACCCAGTACTTC
CASGGDRETQYF
>NA|NA|TRBJ1-2|TRBV7-2
TGTGCCAGCAGCGAGGACCGGCTGGGCTACACCTTC
CASSEDRLGYTF
>few|NA|TRBJ2-1|TRBV7-2
TGTGCCAGCAGCCACCCTCCAGGGTCCCGCGGCTCCTACAATGAGCAGTTCTTC
CASSHPPGSRGSYNEQFF
>few|NA|TRBJ2-5|TRBV18
TGTGCCAGCTCACCGGCCCAGGGATATAGTCAAGAGACCCAGTACTTC
CASSPAQGYSQETQYF
>NA|NA|TRBJ1-1|TRBV13
TGTGCCAGCAGCTCCCTGGACGCCCGGAATACTGAAGCTTTCTTT
CASSSLDARNTEAFF
>many|TRBD1|TRBJ1-2|TRBV20-1
TGCAGTGCTAGAGAGACCGGGACAGGGAACTATGGCTACACCTTC
CSARETGTGNYGYTF
>once|TRBD1|TRBJ1-4|TRBV5-1
TGCGCCAGCAGCTTGGAGGCAGGGGGTAGAGAAAAACTGTTTTTT
CASSLEAGGREKLFF